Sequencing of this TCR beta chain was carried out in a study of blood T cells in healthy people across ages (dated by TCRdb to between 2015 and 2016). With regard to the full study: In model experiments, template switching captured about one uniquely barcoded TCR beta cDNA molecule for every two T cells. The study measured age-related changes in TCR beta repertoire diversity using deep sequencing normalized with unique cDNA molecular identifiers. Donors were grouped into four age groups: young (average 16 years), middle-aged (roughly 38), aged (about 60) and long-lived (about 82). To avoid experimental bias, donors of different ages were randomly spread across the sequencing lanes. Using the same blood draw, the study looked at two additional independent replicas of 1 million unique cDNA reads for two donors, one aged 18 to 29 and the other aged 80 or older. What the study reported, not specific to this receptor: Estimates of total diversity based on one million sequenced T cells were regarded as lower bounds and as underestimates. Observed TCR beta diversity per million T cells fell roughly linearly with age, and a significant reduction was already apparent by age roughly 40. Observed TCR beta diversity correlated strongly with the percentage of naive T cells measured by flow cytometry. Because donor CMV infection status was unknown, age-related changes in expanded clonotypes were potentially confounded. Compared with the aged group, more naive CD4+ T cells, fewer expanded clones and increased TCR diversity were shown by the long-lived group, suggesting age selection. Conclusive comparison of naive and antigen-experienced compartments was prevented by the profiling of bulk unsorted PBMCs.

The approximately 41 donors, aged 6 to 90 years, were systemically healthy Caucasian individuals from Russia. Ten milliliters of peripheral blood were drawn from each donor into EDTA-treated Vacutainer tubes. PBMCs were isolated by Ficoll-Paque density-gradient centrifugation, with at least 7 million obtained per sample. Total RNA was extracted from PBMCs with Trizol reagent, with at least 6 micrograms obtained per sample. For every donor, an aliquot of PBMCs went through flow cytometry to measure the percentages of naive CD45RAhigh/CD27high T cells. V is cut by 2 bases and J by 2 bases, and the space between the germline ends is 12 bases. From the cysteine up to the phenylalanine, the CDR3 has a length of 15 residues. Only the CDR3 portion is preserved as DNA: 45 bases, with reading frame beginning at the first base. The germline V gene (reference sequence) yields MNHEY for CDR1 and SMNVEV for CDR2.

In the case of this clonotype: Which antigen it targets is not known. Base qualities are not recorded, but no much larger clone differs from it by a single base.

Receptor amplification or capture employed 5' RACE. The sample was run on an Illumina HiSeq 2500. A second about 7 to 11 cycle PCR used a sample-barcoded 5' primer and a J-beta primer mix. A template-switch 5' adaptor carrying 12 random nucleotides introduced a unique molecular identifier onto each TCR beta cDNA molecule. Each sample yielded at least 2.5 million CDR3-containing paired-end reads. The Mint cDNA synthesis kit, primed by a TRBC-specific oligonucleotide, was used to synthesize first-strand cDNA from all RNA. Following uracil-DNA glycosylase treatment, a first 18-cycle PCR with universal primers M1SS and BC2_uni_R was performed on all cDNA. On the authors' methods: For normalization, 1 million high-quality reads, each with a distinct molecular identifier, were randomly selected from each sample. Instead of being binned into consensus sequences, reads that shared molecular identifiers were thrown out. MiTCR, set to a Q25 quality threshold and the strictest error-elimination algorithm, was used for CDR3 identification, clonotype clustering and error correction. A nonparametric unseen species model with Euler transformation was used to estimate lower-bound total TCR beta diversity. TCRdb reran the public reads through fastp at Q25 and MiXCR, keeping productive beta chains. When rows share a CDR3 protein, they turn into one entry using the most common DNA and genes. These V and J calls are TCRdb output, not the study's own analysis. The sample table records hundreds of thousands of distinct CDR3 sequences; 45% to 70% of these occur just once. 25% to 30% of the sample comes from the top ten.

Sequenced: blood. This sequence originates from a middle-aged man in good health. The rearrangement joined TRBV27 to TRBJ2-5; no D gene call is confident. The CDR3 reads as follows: CASSLNRLAQETQYF. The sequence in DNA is TGTGCCAGCAGTTTAAACCGGCTCGCTCAAGAGACCCAGTACTTC.